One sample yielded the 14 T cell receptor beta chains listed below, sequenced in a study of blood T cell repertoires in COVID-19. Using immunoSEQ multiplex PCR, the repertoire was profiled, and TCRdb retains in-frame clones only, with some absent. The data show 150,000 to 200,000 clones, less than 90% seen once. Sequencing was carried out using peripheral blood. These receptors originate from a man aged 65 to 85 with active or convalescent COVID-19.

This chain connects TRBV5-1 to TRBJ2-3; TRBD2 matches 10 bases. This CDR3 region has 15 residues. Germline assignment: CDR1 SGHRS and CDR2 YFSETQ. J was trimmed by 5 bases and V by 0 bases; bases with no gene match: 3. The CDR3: CASSLELAGIDTQYF. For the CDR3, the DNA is TGCGCCAGCAGCTTGGAACTAGCGGGGATAGATACGCAGTATTTT.

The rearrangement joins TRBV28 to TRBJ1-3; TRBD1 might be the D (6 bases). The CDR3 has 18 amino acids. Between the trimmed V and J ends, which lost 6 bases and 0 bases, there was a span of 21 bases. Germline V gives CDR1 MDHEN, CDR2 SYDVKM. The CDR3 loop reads CASSRTYRETASGNTIYF. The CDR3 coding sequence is TGTGCCAGCAGCCGTACCTACAGGGAGACGGCCTCTGGAAACACCATATATTTT.

The CDR3 bases are TGTGCCAGCAGCCACCTCCGGGGATCTGGAAACACCATATATTTT. This codes for CASSHLRGSGNTIYF. The rearrangement joins TRBV5-6 to TRBJ1-3; D unclear. The CDR3 consists of 15 residues. The V and J ends lost 4 bases and 1 base respectively, with 12 bases between them. The germline V gene has CDR1 SGHDT and CDR2 YYEEEE.

The CDR3 DNA sequence: TGTGCCAGCAGTTTTGCTAGAGAGAATGAGCAGTTCTTC. Protein: CASSFARENEQFF. V usage is TRBV2 and J usage is TRBJ2-1, with D hard to call. The CDR3 is 13 residues long. V lost 5 bases and J lost 7, with 12 bases in between. Germline assignment: CDR1 SNHLY and CDR2 FYNNEI.

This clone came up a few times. The CDR3 sequence: CASSKAKLGQGKNQPQHF. The CDR3 DNA follows: TGTGCCAGCAGCAAAGCCAAACTAGGACAGGGCAAAAATCAGCCCCAGCATTTT. The chain uses TRBV21-1 and TRBJ1-5; the table's D gene call, TRBD1, was not cross checked with the DNA. TRBV21-1 is a recognized pseudogene. This CDR3 is built from 18 residues.

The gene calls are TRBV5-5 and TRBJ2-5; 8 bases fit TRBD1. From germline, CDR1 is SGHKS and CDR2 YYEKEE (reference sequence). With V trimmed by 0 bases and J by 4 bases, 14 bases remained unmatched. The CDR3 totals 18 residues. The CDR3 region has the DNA TGTGCCAGCAGCTTGGAGGCGACAGGGGAATCAAACGGAGAGACCCAGTACTTC. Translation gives CASSLEATGESNGETQYF.

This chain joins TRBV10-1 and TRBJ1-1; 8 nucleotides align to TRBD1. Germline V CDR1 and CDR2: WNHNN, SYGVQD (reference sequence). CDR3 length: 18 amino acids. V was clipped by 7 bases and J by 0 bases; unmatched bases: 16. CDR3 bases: TGCGCCAGCACCTACCAACCAGGACAGGGAGAAATGAACACTGAAGCTTTCTTT. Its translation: CASTYQPGQGEMNTEAFF.

Here the CDR3 DNA reads TGTGCCAGTACTACCGCAACTAATGAAAAACTGTTTTTT. Amino acids: CASTTATNEKLFF. The chain has TRBV6-6 and TRBJ1-4; D is undetermined. Trimming removed 9 bases from V and 0 bases from J, with 8 bases in between. Germline loops: CDR1 MNHNY, CDR2 SVGAGI (reference sequence). The CDR3 spans 13 residues.

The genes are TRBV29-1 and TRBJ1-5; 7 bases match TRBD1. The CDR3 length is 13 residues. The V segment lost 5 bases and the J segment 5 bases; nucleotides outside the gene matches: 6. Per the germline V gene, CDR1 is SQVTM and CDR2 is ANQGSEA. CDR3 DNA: TGCAGCGTTCAAGGGGGCCGCGATCAGCCCCAGCATTTT. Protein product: CSVQGGRDQPQHF.

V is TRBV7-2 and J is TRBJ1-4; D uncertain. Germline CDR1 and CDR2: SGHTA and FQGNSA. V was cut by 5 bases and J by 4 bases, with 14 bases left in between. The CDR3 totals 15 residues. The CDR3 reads CASSPVTAGNEKLFF. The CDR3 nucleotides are TGTGCCAGCAGCCCAGTCACAGCTGGTAATGAAAAACTGTTTTTT.

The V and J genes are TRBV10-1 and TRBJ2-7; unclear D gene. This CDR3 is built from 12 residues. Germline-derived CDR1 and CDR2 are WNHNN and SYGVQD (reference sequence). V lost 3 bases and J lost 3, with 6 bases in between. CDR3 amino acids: CASSDSVYEQYF. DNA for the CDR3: TGCGCCAGCAGTGATTCGGTCTACGAGCAGTACTTC.

CDR3 coding DNA: TGTGCCTGGAGTTCACGCGGGACAGGGGTTTATGGCTACACCTTC. It specifies CAWSSRGTGVYGYTF. This chain uses TRBV30 with TRBJ1-2, with TRBD1 matching over 10 bases. Germline lookup yields CDR1 GTSNPN and CDR2 SVGIG (reference sequence). The CDR3 consists of 15 residues. Trimming cost V 2 bases and J 5 bases; bases outside gene matches: 8.

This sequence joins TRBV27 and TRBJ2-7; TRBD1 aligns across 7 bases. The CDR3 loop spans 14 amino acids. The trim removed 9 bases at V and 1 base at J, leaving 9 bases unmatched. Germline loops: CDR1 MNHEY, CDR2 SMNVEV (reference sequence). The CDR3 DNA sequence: TGTGCCAGTAGGATGGCAGGGGGATCCTACGAGCAGTACTTC. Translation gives CASRMAGGSYEQYF.

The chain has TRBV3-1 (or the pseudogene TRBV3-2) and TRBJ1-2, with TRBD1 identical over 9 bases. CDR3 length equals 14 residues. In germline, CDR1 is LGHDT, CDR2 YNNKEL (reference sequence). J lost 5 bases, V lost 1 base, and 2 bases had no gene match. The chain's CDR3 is CASSQADRGYGYTF. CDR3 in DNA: TGTGCCAGCAGCCAAGCGGACAGGGGTTATGGCTACACCTTC.